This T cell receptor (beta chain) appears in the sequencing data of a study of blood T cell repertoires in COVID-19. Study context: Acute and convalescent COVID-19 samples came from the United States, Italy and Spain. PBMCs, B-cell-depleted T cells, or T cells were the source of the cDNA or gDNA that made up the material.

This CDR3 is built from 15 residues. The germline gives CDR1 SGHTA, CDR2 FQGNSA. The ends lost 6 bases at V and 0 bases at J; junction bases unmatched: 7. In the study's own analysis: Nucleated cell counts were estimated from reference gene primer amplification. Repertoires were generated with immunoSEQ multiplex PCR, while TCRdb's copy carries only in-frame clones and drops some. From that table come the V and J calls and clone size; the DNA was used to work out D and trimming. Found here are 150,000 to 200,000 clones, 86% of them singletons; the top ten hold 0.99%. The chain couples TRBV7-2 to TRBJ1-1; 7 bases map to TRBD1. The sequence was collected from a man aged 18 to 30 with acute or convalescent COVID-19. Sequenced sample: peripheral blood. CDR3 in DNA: TGTGCCAGCAGAGATAGACAGGGCATGAACACTGAAGCTTTCTTT. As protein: CASRDRQGMNTEAFF.